This T cell receptor (beta chain) was identified during a study of shared clonotypes between healthy human individuals. Study-wide context: A couple of female and a few male donors aged 18 to 49 were enrolled. General study results and limits: Measured sharing among donors was expected to vary with sequencing depth.

The study drew all its donors from Caucasian adults living in Nashville, Tennessee. Only a few counts were recorded for this clone. As yet, its antigen is unknown. The deep-level immunoSEQ assay was used. The table came from immunoSEQ multiplex PCR; TCRdb's copy has only in-frame clones and leaves some out. The sample includes about 520,000 clones, roughly 80% of them seen just once. Germline CDR1 is MNHEY and CDR2 is SMNVEV (reference sequence). The V and J ends lost 4 bases and 7 bases, in that order; junction bases with no gene match: 7. This CDR3 comprises 14 residues. Sequenced material: PBMCs. The TCR comes from a woman in her thirties or forties in good health. Some clones in this sample may be carry-over from other donors' samples. The rearrangement uses TRBV27 and TRBJ2-7; 10 bases align to TRBD1. DNA of the CDR3: TGTGCCAGCAGTTACCGGGACAGGGGAGGGGAGCAGTACTTC. Encoded protein: CASSYRDRGGEQYF.